This TCR beta chain was sequenced during a study of cytomegalovirus exposure and HLA in healthy donors. In the study overall: Among the 370 or so donors who were genotyped, 70% to 90% fell in the genetic ancestry cluster that is associated with self-reported Caucasian donors. Study-wide findings and caveats: Some V segments (TRBV6-2 and TRBV6-3 among them) were excluded as indistinguishable. In an earlier analysis, productive rearrangement rates for most beta V segments clustered near 90% or 30%. Links to common viral pathogens appeared, in a later analysis, for several of the most significant clusters.

This clone has just one count. Its antigen is still unknown. Deletions cut 1 base from V and 6 bases from J, with 6 bases between. This CDR3 is 12 amino acids long. The germline V gene has CDR1 MNHNS and CDR2 SASEGT. The study ran its PCR with 60 Vbeta and 13 Jbeta primers. Sequenced by immunoSEQ multiplex PCR; TCRdb stores in-frame clones only, minus some. The data show under 200,000 clones, with about 81% seen just once and 1.5% to 2% held by the top ten. The clonotype comes from a woman younger than 35 in good health and CMV-seronegative. The chain links TRBV6-1 to TRBJ1-1; D unclear. Sample: PBMCs. Written as DNA, the CDR3 is TGTGCCAGCAGTGAAGATGGAGCTGAAGCTTTCTTT. The encoded protein is CASSEDGAEAFF.